Presented here are 28 T cell receptor beta chains from one specimen sequenced in a study of cytomegalovirus exposure and HLA in healthy donors. The PCR ran on 60 Vbeta and 13 Jbeta primers. Clones were read by immunoSEQ multiplex PCR, and TCRdb kept only the in-frame ones, dropping some. This table has 100,000 to 150,000 clones, approximately 78% appearing once. The sample taken for sequencing was PBMCs. The receptor source for this set is a woman in her forties in good health and CMV-seropositive.

The chain combines TRBV9 with TRBJ2-3; TRBD1 is a possible D gene (6 bases). The CDR3 covers 15 residues. Germline CDR1 SGDLS, CDR2 YYNGEE. V was trimmed by 3 bases and J by 1 base, leaving 12 bases between them. CDR3: CASSAGQLGTDTQYF. DNA for the CDR3: TGTGCCAGCAGCGCCGGACAGCTCGGCACAGATACGCAGTATTTT.

The chain joins TRBV5-8 to TRBJ2-1, with 15 bases matching TRBD2. V trimming: 3 bases; J trimming: 6 bases; junction bases outside the gene matches: 1. Germline CDR1 SGHTS, CDR2 YDEGEE. The length of the CDR3 is 15 residues. As DNA, the CDR3 is TGTGCCAGCAGCTCGGGACTAGCGGGAGGCAATGAGCAGTTCTTC. Residues: CASSSGLAGGNEQFF. Full variable domain (remainder filled in from reference TRBV5-8 and TRBJ2-1): EAGVTQSPTHLIKTRGQQATLRCSPISGHTSVYWYQQALGLGLQFLLWYDEGEERNRGNFPPRFSGRQFPNYSSELNVNALELEDSALYLCASSSGLAGGNEQFFGPGTRLTVL.

The V call is TRBV28, the J call TRBJ2-7; D is uncertain. Trimming removed 4 bases from V and 9 bases from J, with 10 bases in between. The CDR3 runs 11 residues. Germline lookup yields CDR1 MDHEN and CDR2 SYDVKM. CDR3 sequence: CASSSTIGQYF. The CDR3, as DNA: TGTGCCAGCAGTTCAACAATTGGGCAGTACTTC.

The chain employs TRBV19 and TRBJ1-5; D possibly corresponds to TRBD1 (5 bases). V was clipped by 8 bases and J by 6 bases, with 23 bases between them. The CDR3 is 16 residues long. Germline assignment: CDR1 LNHDA and CDR2 SQIVND (reference sequence). For the CDR3, the DNA is TGTGCCAGTGGCCCAAGTGGTAGGCAGGGCCTTCAGCCCCAGCATTTT. Residues: CASGPSGRQGLQPQHF.

This chain joins TRBV16 and TRBJ2-3; 11 positions match TRBD2. CDR1 and CDR2 (germline): KGHSY, FQNENV. This CDR3 has 15 amino acids. V was clipped by 5 bases and J by 4 bases; unmatched bases: 5. In nucleotides, the CDR3 is TGTGCCAGCAGCTCCACTAGCGGGGGAGCAGATACGCAGTATTTT. This sequence encodes CASSSTSGGADTQYF.

This rearrangement joins TRBV27 to TRBJ2-4; 11 nucleotides match TRBD2. The CDR3 spans 16 residues. Germline assignment: CDR1 MNHEY and CDR2 SMNVEV (reference sequence). The V segment lost 6 bases and the J segment 10 bases; nucleotides outside the gene matches: 14. Here the CDR3 reads CASSVLTSGTLNIQYF. The CDR3 DNA reads as TGTGCCAGCAGCGTACTGACTAGCGGGACCCTTAATATTCAGTACTTC.

The count of this clone is one. The V gene is TRBV6-1, the J gene TRBJ2-1; TRBD1 is a possible D gene (7 bases). The CDR3 spans 18 residues. Trimming left V 1 base short and J 9 bases short, with 25 bases between. The germline V gene encodes CDR1 MNHNS and CDR2 SASEGT. CDR3 protein: CASSEDGGGEGSTPEQFF. Written as DNA, the CDR3 is TGTGCCAGCAGTGAAGATGGAGGGGGCGAGGGGAGTACACCTGAGCAGTTCTTC.

The chain uses TRBV28 and TRBJ2-5, with D possibly being TRBD1 (5 bases). The CDR3 loop spans 13 amino acids. V lost 6 bases to trimming and J lost 4 bases, with 12 bases between them. Germline CDR1 is MDHEN and CDR2 is SYDVKM. CDR3 sequence reads: CASSKARGETQYF. The CDR3 DNA reads TGTGCCAGCAGCAAGGCAAGGGGAGAGACCCAGTACTTC.

The J gene is TRBJ2-7, the V gene TRBV5-1; maybe TRBD1 (5 bases). V dropped 3 bases and J dropped 4 bases, with 11 bases sitting between them. The CDR3 contains 13 residues. Germline CDR1 SGHRS, CDR2 YFSETQ. Here the CDR3 reads CASSSGRGYEQYF. DNA of the CDR3: TGCGCCAGCAGCTCCGGTAGGGGATACGAGCAGTACTTC. Based on the CDR3 plus reference TRBV5-1 and TRBJ2-7, the full variable domain is KAGVTQTPRYLIKTRGQQVTLSCSPISGHRSVSWYQQTPGQGLQFLFEYFSETQRNKGNFPGRFSGRQFSNSRSEMNVSTLELGDSALYLCASSSGRGYEQYFGPGTRLTVT.

The J gene is TRBJ1-3, the V gene TRBV30; D is possibly TRBD1 (5 bases). The germline CDR1 and CDR2 sequences are GTSNPN and SVGIG (reference sequence). V lost 5 bases and J 0 bases, leaving 14 bases between the germline ends. The length of the CDR3 is 15 residues. In nucleotides, the CDR3 is TGTGCCTGGGGACCCTGGGGCGGCTCTGGAAACACCATATATTTT. Translated: CAWGPWGGSGNTIYF.

This clone turned up a few times. This chain uses TRBV14 with TRBJ1-5, with a weak D call TRBD1 (5 bases). Germline V gene sequence: CDR1 SGHDN, CDR2 FVKESK. The CDR3 length is 19 residues. Trimming stripped 4 bases from V and 0 bases from J, with 22 bases between. The CDR3 DNA follows: TGTGCCAGCAGCCTCGTAACACGGAGATGGGGGGGTAGCAATCAGCCCCAGCATTTT. This translates into CASSLVTRRWGGSNQPQHF.

The chain recombines TRBV28 with TRBJ2-1; D is uncertain. The ends were cut back, 4 bases at V and 4 bases at J, with 5 bases in the middle. CDR3 length: 12 residues. CDR1 and CDR2 (germline): MDHEN, SYDVKM. The CDR3 loop is CASSSQYNEQFF. As DNA, the CDR3 is TGTGCCAGCAGTTCCCAGTACAATGAGCAGTTCTTC.

This clone was observed a few times. V is TRBV12-5 and J is TRBJ2-1, with a weak D call TRBD2 (6 bases). The CDR3 loop spans 14 amino acids. Germline CDR1 is LGHNT and CDR2 is FRNRAP. V was shortened by 5 bases and J by 1 base, with 9 bases between the two germline ends. The CDR3 reads CASGLGLSYNEQFF. The CDR3 coding sequence is TGTGCTAGTGGTCTCGGACTATCCTACAATGAGCAGTTCTTC.

The chain combines TRBV19 with TRBJ1-5; TRBD1 matches at 7 bases. After removal of 3 bases from V and 0 bases from J, the junction contained 8 bases not matched to a gene. Germline V gene data show CDR1 as LNHDA and CDR2 as SQIVND (reference sequence). The CDR3 has 17 amino acids. CDR3 nucleotide sequence: TGTGCCAGTAGTATTTCGACAGGGTCTATTAGCAATCAGCCCCAGCATTTT. This translates into CASSISTGSISNQPQHF.

This clone was recorded many times. This chain connects TRBV19 to TRBJ1-4; 9 bases are shared with TRBD1. CDR1 and CDR2 (germline): LNHDA, SQIVND (reference sequence). V lost 6 bases to trimming and J lost 7 bases; unmatched junction nucleotides: 6. There are 14 residues in the CDR3. The CDR3 nucleotides are TGTGCCAGTAGCCCCGGGACAGGGCTTGAAAAACTGTTTTTT. Its protein product is CASSPGTGLEKLFF.

This rearrangement joins TRBV28 to TRBJ1-2; the match to TRBD1 covers 7 bases. Trimming removed 5 bases from V and 4 bases from J; junction bases left unmatched: 7. The V gene's germline CDR1 is MDHEN and CDR2 SYDVKM. CDR3 size: 14 residues. For the CDR3, the DNA is TGTGCCAGCAGTCCAGAGACAGGGATCTATGGCTACACCTTC. Translation: CASSPETGIYGYTF.

In nucleotides, the CDR3 is TGTGCCAGCAGTAAGGACAGGGGGTTTGAAAAACTGTTTTTT. Encoded protein: CASSKDRGFEKLFF. The J gene is TRBJ1-4, the V gene TRBV2, with 10 bases fitting TRBD1. Germline trimming cut 5 bases from V and 7 bases from J; bases unmatched to any gene: 4. CDR1 is SNHLY, CDR2 FYNNEI, per germline. The CDR3 is 14 amino acids.

The chain couples TRBV2 to TRBJ1-1, with a weak D call TRBD1 (5 bases). The ends were cut back, 6 bases at V and 6 bases at J, with 11 bases in the middle. The CDR3 spans 12 residues. Per germline, CDR1 SNHLY and CDR2 FYNNEI. The CDR3 is CASRGLQAEAFF. DNA for the CDR3: TGTGCCAGCAGGGGACTTCAAGCTGAAGCTTTCTTT. Full variable domain (missing parts from reference TRBV2 and TRBJ1-1): EPEVTQTPSHQVTQMGQEVILRCVPISNHLYFYWYRQILGQKVEFLVSFYNNEISEKSEIFDDQFSVERPDGSNFTLKIRSTKLEDSAMYFCASRGLQAEAFFGQGTRLTVV.

This clone was seen just once. The chain carries TRBV5-1 and TRBJ1-1; TRBD1 aligns across 7 bases. The ends lost 4 bases at V and 4 bases at J; junction bases unmatched: 10. The CDR3 is 15 amino acids. The germline V gene has CDR1 SGHRS and CDR2 YFSETQ. The chain's CDR3 is CASSRDSMAGTEAFF. In DNA, the CDR3 is TGCGCCAGCAGCAGGGACAGTATGGCGGGCACTGAAGCTTTCTTT.

This sequence joins TRBV10-3 and TRBJ2-1; D might be TRBD1 (5 bases). Germline V lookup: CDR1 ENHRY, CDR2 SYGVKD. V was shortened by 6 bases and J by 0 bases, with 9 bases between the two germline ends. There are 14 residues in the CDR3. The CDR3 nucleotides are TGTGCCATCAGAGGGGATAGCTCCTACAATGAGCAGTTCTTC. The encoded protein is CAIRGDSSYNEQFF.

As for this clone: A read error may account for a junction end that differs from germline. The chain combines TRBV7-9 with TRBJ2-1; D perhaps matches TRBD2 (6 bases). The V gene's germline CDR1 is SEHNR and CDR2 FQNEAQ (reference sequence). The CDR3 is made up of 16 amino acids. The chain's CDR3 is CSSSLGTLRDRNEQFF. CDR3 nucleotides: TGTTCCAGCAGCTTAGGGACGTTGCGGGATCGGAATGAGCAGTTCTTC.

As concerns this clone: In the same sample, other DNA sequences code for this CDR3. The V and J genes are TRBV30 and TRBJ2-3; no clear D gene. The CDR3 has 12 amino acids. Germline lookup yields CDR1 GTSNPN and CDR2 SVGIG (reference sequence). Trimming stripped 1 base from V and 3 bases from J, with 5 bases between. The CDR3 sequence: CAWSGGTDTQYF. CDR3 in DNA: TGTGCCTGGAGTGGAGGTACAGATACGCAGTATTTT.

The rearrangement uses TRBV28 and TRBJ1-5, with a tentative D call TRBD1 (6 bases). Germline-derived CDR1 and CDR2 are MDHEN and SYDVKM. The CDR3 runs to 15 residues. With 4 bases removed from V and 5 bases from J, the gap between germline ends came to 15 bases. This CDR3 reads CASSSLTGWHQPQHF. CDR3 in DNA: TGTGCCAGCAGTTCCCTTACAGGGTGGCATCAGCCCCAGCATTTT.

About this clone: One junction end disagrees with the germline gene, perhaps due to a read error. V gene TRBV7-7 combines with J gene TRBJ2-2, with 7 bases identical to TRBD1. There are 13 residues in the CDR3. Germline V gives CDR1 SSHAT, CDR2 FNYEAQ (reference sequence). The CDR3 region has the DNA TGTGCTAGCAGCTTACAGGGGACCGGGGAGCTGTTTTTT. This gives the protein CASSLQGTGELFF.

The chain recombines TRBV6-1 with TRBJ2-3, with 9 bases aligning to TRBD1. Per germline, CDR1 MNHNS and CDR2 SASEGT. Germline trimming cut 1 base from V and 5 bases from J; bases unmatched to any gene: 7. The CDR3 has 16 amino acids. The chain's CDR3 is CASSEGTGGRIDTQYF. In DNA form, the CDR3 reads TGTGCCAGCAGTGAAGGAACAGGGGGCAGGATAGATACGCAGTATTTT.

The chain carries TRBV4-1 and TRBJ1-5; 8 bases line up with TRBD1. CDR1 is MGHRA, CDR2 YSYEKL, per germline. Trimming cost V 4 bases and J 4 bases; bases outside gene matches: 9. The CDR3 contains 16 residues. CDR3 nucleotides: TGCGCCAGCAGCCCAGCGACAGGGGCTGTTAATCAGCCCCAGCATTTT. This codes for CASSPATGAVNQPQHF.

V usage is TRBV28 and J usage is TRBJ1-2; D perhaps matches TRBD1 (5 bases). The CDR3 length is 15 residues. The germline V gene has CDR1 MDHEN and CDR2 SYDVKM. V was trimmed by 3 bases and J by 5 bases, leaving 16 bases between them. In nucleotides, the CDR3 is TGTGCCAGCAGTTTGGGGGGTCCGAACAGTTATGGCTACACCTTC. Translation gives CASSLGGPNSYGYTF.

This clone showed up just once. The CDR3 nucleotides read TGTGCCAGCACCCCTTGGACAGGCTACGAGCAGTACTTC. Amino acids: CASTPWTGYEQYF. The rearrangement joins TRBV11-2 to TRBJ2-7; 7 nucleotides agree with TRBD1. Germline CDR1 and CDR2: SGHAT and FQNNGV. The CDR3 has 13 amino acids. V gave up 7 bases and J gave up 3 bases; unmatched junction bases: 6.